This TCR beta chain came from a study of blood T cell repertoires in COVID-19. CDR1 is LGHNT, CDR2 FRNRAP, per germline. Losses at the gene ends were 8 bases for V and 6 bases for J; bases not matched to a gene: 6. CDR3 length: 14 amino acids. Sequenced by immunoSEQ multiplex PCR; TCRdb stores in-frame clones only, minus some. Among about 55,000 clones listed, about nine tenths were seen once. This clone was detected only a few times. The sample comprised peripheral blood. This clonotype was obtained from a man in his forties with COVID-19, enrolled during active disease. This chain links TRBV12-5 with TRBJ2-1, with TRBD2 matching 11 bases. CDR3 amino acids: CASSRLAGGNEQFF. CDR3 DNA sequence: TGTGCTAGTTCTAGGCTAGCGGGAGGCAATGAGCAGTTCTTC. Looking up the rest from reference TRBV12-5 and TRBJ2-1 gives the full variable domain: DARVTQTPRHKVTEMGQEVTMRCQPILGHNTVFWYRQTMMQGLELLAYFRNRAPLDDSGMPKDRFSAEMPDATLATLKIQPSEPRDSAVYFCASSRLAGGNEQFFGPGTRLTVL.